This TCR beta chain was captured in a study of cytomegalovirus exposure and HLA in healthy donors. PCR was performed using 60 Vbeta and 13 Jbeta primers. Only in-frame clones appear in the TCRdb table, and some are missing; sequencing was by immunoSEQ multiplex PCR. This table holds around 60,000 clones, approximately 71% found once. Trimming shortened V by 6 bases and J by 7 bases, and 19 bases separated the two germline ends. Germline V CDR1 and CDR2: MNHEY, SVGAGI. This CDR3 comprises 15 residues. The sample comprised PBMCs. This sequence joins TRBV6-5 and TRBJ1-5, with a weak D call TRBD1 (5 bases). The clonotype comes from a woman between 35 and 50 years old in good health and CMV-seropositive. CDR3 bases: TGTGCCAGCAGCCGTCGGGGGGAAGGCGCGCAGCCCCAGCATTTT. Translated: CASSRRGEGAQPQHF.